This TCR beta chain was sequenced during a study of blood T cell repertoires in COVID-19 (dated by TCRdb to 2019 to 2021). In terms of the full investigation: Samples covering the acute and convalescent phases of COVID-19 were provided by collaborators in the United States, Italy and Spain. The material from the prospective study consisted of cDNA or gDNA derived from T cells, B-cell-depleted T cells, or PBMCs. Subjects who had been exposed to COVID-19, were actively infected with it, or had recovered from it provided the deeply sampled blood TCRbeta repertoires that made up the dataset. A freely available public database, intended as a resource for researchers studying the immune response to SARS-CoV-2, is where the repertoires were released. The samples were drawn from the first 160 participants of the ongoing ImmuneRACE study and from over 950 subjects provided by 6 global collaborators. Sample metadata almost always included a de-identified subject ID, COVID-19 status, age in years and sex. Where available, HLA class I and class II types were taken from metadata supplied by the sample provider and were not determined by assay-based typing.

One collaborating source in Seattle enrolled patients while the patients were actively infected and followed the patients over time throughout the course of disease. Each collaborating institution followed its own protocols to collect whole blood in K2EDTA tubes. For TCRbeta analysis, collaborators shipped samples as frozen whole blood, isolated PBMCs, or DNA extracted from either of those sample types. TCRbeta CDR3 regions were amplified from genomic DNA by means of the immunoSEQ Assay, a bias-controlled multiplex PCR. Under the source paper's analysis protocol: Within the assay, amplification of reference gene primers was used to estimate how many nucleated cells each sample contained. To quantify the absolute abundance of each unique TCRbeta CDR3 rearrangement, sequence reads were collapsed and filtered. Productive Simpson clonality was computed per sample as the square root of Simpson's diversity index over productive rearrangements. In TCRdb, the immuneACCESS table is reduced to in-frame sequences with V and J assigned. These tables do not hold every clone; where another copy was compared, an unresolved V gene accounts for under half, and the others remain unexplained. V and J calls and clone size are those listed in that table; D and trimming were worked out from the DNA. The sample table holds 300,000 to 400,000 clones, of which almost 90% were seen once. The top ten clones comprise about 7% of the sample.

On this clone itself: Its cognate antigen has yet to be identified. No clone much larger than this one lies a single base away; base qualities are absent.

Overall study results and their limits: How much clinical and demographic metadata was included differed by source and by participant, and the metadata was provided uncurated.

V loses 2 bases of germline sequence and J loses 3 bases, and the interval between the two ends is 15 bases. Spanning cysteine to phenylalanine, the CDR3 consists of 16 amino acids. CDR3 DNA only is kept here, 48 bases in frame from base 1. The germline V gene provides CDR1 SGHTS and CDR2 YDEGEE. The clonotype was recovered from a woman aged 70-85 years with COVID-19, enrolled during active disease. The sequencing input was peripheral blood. The V and J genes are TRBV5-8 and TRBJ2-4; D gene: possibly TRBD2, on 5 matching bases. The CDR3 here reads CASSFEREGVKNIQYF. The DNA is as follows: TGTGCCAGCAGCTTCGAGAGGGAAGGAGTCAAAAACATTCAGTACTTC.